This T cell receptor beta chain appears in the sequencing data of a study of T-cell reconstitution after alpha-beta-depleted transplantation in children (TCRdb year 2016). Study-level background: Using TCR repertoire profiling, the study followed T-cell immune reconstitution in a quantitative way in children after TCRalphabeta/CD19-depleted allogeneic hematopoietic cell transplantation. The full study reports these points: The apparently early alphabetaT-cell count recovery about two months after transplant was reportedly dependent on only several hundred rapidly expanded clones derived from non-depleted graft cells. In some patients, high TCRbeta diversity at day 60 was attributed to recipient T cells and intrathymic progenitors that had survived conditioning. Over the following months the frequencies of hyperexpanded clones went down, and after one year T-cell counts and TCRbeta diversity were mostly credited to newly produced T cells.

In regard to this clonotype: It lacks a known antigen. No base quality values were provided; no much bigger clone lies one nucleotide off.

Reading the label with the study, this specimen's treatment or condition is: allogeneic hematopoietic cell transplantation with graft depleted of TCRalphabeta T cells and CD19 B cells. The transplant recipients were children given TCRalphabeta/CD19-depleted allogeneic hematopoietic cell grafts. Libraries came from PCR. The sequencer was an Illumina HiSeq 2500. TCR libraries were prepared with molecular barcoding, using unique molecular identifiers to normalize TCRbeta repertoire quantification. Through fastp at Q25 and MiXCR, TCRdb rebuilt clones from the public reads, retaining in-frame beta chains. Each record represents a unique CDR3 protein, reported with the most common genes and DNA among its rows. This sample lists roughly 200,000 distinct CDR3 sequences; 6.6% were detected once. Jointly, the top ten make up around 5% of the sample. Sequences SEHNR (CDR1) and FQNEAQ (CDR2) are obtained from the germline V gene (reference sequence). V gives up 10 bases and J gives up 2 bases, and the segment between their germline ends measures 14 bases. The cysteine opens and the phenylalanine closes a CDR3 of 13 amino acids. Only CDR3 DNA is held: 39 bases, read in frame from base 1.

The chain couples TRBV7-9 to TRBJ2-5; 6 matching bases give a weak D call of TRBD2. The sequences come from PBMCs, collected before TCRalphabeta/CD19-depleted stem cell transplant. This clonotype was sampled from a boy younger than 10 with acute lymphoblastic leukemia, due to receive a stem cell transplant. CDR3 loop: CATQLAGQETQYF. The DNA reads TGTGCCACCCAGTTGGCGGGGCAAGAGACCCAGTACTTC. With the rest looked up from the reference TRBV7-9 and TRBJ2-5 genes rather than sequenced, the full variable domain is DTGVSQNPRHKITKRGQNVTFRCDPISEHNRLYWYRQTLGQGPEFLTYFQNEAQLEKSRLLSDRFSAERPKGSFSTLEIQRTEQGDSAMYLCATQLAGQETQYFGPGTRLLVL.